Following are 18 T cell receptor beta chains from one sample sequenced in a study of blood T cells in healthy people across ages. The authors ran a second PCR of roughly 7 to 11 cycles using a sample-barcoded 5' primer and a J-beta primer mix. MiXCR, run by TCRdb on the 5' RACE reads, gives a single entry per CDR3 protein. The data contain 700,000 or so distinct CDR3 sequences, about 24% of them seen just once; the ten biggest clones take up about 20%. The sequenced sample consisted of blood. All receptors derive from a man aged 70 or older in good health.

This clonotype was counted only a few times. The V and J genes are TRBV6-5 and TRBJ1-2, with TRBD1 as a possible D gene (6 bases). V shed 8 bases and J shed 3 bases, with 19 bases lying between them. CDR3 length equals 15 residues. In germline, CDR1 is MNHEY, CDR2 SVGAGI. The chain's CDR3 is CASSNAGASHYGYTF. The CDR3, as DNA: TGTGCCAGCTCCAACGCGGGGGCCTCGCACTATGGCTACACCTTC.

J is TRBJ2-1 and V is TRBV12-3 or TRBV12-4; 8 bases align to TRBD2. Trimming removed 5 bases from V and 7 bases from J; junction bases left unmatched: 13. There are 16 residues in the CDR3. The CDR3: CASSTPGRAGVNEQFF. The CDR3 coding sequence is TGTGCCAGCAGTACACCGGGACGAGCGGGAGTAAATGAGCAGTTCTTC.

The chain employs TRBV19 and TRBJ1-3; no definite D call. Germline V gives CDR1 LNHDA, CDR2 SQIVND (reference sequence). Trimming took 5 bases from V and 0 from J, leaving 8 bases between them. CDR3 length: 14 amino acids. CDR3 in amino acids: CASSLLPSGNTIYF. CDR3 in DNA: TGTGCCAGTAGTCTGCTCCCCTCTGGAAACACCATATATTTT.

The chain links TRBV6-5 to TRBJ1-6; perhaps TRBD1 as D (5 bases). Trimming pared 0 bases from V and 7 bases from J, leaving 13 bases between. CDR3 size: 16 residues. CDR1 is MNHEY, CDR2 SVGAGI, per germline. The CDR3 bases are TGTGCCAGCAGTTACTCGGGGCAGTTAAAAAATTCACCCCTCCACTTT. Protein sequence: CASSYSGQLKNSPLHF.

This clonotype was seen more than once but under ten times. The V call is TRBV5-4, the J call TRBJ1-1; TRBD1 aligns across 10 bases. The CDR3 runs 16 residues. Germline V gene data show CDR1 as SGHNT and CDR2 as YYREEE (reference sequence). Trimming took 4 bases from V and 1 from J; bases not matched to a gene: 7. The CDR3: CASSAGQGPQNTEAFF. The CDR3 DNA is TGTGCCAGCAGCGCGGGACAGGGGCCTCAGAACACTGAAGCTTTCTTT. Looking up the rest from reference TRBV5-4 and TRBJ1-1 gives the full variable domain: ETGVTQSPTHLIKTRGQQVTLRCSSQSGHNTVSWYQQALGQGPQFIFQYYREEENGRGNFPPRFSGLQFPNYSSELNVNALELDDSALYLCASSAGQGPQNTEAFFGQGTRLTVV.

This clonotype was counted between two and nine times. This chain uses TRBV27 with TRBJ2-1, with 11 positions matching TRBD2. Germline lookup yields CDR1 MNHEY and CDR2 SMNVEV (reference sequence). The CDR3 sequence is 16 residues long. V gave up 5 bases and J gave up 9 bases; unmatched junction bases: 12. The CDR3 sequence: CASSQIAGGFGGEQFF. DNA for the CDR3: TGTGCCAGCAGTCAGATAGCGGGGGGGTTCGGGGGTGAGCAGTTCTTC.

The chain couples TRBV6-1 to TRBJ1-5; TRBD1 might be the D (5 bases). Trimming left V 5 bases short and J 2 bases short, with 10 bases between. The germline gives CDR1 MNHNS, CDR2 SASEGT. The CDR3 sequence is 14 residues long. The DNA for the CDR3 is TGTGCCAGCAGTCCGATGGGGGGCAATCAGCCCCAGCATTTT. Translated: CASSPMGGNQPQHF.

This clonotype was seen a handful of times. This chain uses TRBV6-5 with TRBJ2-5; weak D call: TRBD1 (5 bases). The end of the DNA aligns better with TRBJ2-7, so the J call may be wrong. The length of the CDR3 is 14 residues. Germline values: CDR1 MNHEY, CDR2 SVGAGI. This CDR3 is CASSYGQGGFEQYF. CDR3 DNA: TGTGCCAGCAGTTACGGGCAGGGCGGATTCGAGCAGTACTTC.

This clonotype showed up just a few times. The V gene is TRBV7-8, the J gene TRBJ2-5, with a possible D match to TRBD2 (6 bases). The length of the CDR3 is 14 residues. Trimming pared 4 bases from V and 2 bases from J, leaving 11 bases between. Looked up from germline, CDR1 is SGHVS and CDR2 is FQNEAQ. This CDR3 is CASSSRDFQETQYF. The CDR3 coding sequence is TGTGCCAGCAGCTCCCGGGACTTTCAAGAGACCCAGTACTTC.

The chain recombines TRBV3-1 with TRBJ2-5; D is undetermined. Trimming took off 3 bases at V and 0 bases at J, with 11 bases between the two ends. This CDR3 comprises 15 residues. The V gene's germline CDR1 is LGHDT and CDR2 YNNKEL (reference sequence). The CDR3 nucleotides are TGTGCCAGCAGCCATCAAAGCTTTAACCAAGAGACCCAGTACTTC. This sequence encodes CASSHQSFNQETQYF.

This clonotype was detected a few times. The CDR3 sequence is CATVRDRNEKLFF. The CDR3 nucleotides read TGTGCCACGGTCCGGGACAGGAATGAAAAACTGTTTTTT. The chain employs TRBV2 and TRBJ1-4, with TRBD1 matching over 8 bases. The CDR3 runs to 13 residues. Germline V gene data show CDR1 as SNHLY and CDR2 as FYNNEI. V lost 10 bases to trimming and J lost 5 bases; unmatched junction nucleotides: 6. Full variable domain (rest looked up from reference TRBV2 and TRBJ1-4): EPEVTQTPSHQVTQMGQEVILRCVPISNHLYFYWYRQILGQKVEFLVSFYNNEISEKSEIFDDQFSVERPDGSNFTLKIRSTKLEDSAMYFCATVRDRNEKLFFGSGTQLSVL.

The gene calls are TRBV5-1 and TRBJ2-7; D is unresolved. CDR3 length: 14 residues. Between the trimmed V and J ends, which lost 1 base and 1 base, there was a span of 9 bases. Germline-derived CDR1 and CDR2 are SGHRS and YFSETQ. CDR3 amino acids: CASSLIVGSYEQYF. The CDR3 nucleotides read TGCGCCAGCAGCTTGATCGTCGGGTCCTACGAGCAGTACTTC.

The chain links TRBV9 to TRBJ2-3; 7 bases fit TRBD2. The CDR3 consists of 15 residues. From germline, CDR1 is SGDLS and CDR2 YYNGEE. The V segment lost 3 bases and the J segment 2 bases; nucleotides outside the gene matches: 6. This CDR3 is CASSGAGTTTDTQYF. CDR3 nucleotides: TGTGCCAGCAGCGGGGCCGGGACTACCACAGATACGCAGTATTTT.

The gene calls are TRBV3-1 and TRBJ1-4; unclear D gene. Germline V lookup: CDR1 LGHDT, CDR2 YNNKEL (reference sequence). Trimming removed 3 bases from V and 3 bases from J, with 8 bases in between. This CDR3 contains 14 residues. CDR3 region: CASSQGFSNEKLFF. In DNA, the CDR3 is TGTGCCAGCAGCCAGGGGTTTTCTAATGAAAAACTGTTTTTT.

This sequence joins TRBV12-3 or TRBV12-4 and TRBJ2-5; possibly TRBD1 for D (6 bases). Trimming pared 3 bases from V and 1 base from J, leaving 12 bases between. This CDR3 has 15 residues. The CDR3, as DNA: TGTGCCAGCAGTTTCGGACAGCGAGTCCAAGAGACCCAGTACTTC. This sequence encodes CASSFGQRVQETQYF.

The CDR3 reads CASSRTEGTEAFF. The CDR3 DNA reads TGTGCCAGCAGCCGGACAGAGGGAACTGAAGCTTTCTTT. The genes are TRBV14 and TRBJ1-1; maybe TRBD1 (6 bases). Trimming stripped 4 bases from V and 5 bases from J, with 11 bases between. CDR3 length equals 13 residues. CDR1 SGHDN and CDR2 FVKESK come from the germline V gene.

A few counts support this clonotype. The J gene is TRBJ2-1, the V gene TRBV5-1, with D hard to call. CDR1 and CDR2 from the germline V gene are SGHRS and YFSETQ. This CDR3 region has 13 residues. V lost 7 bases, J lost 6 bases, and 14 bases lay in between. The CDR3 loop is CASYGGGLNEQFF. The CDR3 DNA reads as TGCGCCAGCTACGGCGGTGGGCTCAATGAGCAGTTCTTC. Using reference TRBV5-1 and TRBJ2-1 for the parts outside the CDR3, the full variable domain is KAGVTQTPRYLIKTRGQQVTLSCSPISGHRSVSWYQQTPGQGLQFLFEYFSETQRNKGNFPGRFSGRQFSNSRSEMNVSTLELGDSALYLCASYGGGLNEQFFGPGTRLTVL.

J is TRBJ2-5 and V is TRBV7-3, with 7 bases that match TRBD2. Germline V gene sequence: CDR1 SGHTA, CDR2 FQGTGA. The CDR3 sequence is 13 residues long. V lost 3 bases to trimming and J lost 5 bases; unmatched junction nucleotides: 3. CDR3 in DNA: TGTGCCAGCAGCTTCGGACTAGTTGAGACCCAGTACTTC. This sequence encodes CASSFGLVETQYF. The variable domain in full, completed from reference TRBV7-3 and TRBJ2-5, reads GAGVSQTPSNKVTEKGKYVELRCDPISGHTALYWYRQSLGQGPEFLIYFQGTGAADDSGLPNDRFFAVRPEGSVSTLKIQRTERGDSAVYLCASSFGLVETQYFGPGTRLLVL.